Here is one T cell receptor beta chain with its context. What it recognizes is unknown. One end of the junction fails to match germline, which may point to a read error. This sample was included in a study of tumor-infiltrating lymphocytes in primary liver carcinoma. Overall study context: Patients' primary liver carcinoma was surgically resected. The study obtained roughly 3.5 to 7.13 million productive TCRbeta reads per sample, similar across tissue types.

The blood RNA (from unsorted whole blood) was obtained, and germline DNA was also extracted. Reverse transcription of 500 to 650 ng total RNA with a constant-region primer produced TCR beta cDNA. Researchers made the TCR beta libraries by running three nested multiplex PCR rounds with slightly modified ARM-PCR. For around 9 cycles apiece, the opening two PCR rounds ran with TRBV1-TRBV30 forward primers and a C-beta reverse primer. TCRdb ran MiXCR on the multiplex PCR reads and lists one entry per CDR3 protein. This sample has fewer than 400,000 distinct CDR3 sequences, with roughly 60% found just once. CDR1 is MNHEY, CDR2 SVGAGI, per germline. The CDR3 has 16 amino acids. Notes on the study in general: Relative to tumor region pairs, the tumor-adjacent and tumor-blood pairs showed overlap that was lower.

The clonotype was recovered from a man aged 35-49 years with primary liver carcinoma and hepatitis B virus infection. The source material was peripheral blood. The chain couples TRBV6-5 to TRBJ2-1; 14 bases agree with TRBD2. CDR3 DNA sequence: TGTACCAGCAGTCCGCCCGGGACTAGCGGGAGAAATGAGCAGTTCTTC. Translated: CTSSPPGTSGRNEQFF.